The rows below give T cell receptor beta chains drawn from one sample of a study of T cell changes during pregnancy in multiple sclerosis. TCRdb's table, derived via immunoSEQ multiplex PCR, lists solely in-frame clones and lacks some. In the table there are 65,000 to 85,000 clones, approximately 91% of which are singletons. The material was CD4+ T cells from peripheral blood mononuclear cells, obtained after pregnancy. Receptors originate from a female donor with multiple sclerosis, enrolled in a pregnancy study. Each CDR3 is given with its conserved first and last residue. Rows may omit the clone size; those that give it use once, few, many or a size class.

V gene,clone size,CDR3 protein
TRBV5-4,once,CASSGGQYNEQFF
TRBV11-2,.,CASSLGKGDGIGEQFF
TRBV19,.,CASSTISRGGDYNEQFF
TRBV6-1,.,CASSVDPPGTEAFF
TRBV19,.,CASSMEIGAGNQPQHF
TRBV5-8,.,CASSLGGGLGNQPQHF
TRBV23-1,.,CASSLCLRDRGSYEQYF
TRBV9,.,CASSGTTGGLYYGYTF
TRBV28,.,CASSSQVINYGYTF
TRBV19,once,CASSGADGGKLFF
TRBV19,.,CASSQYARGANVLTF
TRBV10-3,.,CAIRHSGQEGRYEQYF
TRBV5-1,.,CASSIGTYNEQFF
TRBV27,.,CASSFGRQGQETQYF
TRBV18,few,CASSQAAPEQFF
TRBV2,.,CASTLGLAADEQFF
TRBV18,.,CASSPLPSGASTDTQYF
TRBV7-9,.,CASSLEPNTGELFF
TRBV6-5,.,CASSYSQTIQDTQYF
TRBV6-5,.,CASSLDRTLSYEQYF
TRBV2,once,CASVRLQETQYF
TRBV5-4,.,CASSLGPTPTTGELFF
TRBV5-1,.,CASSRSGTSGNGQYF
TRBV28,.,CASSPRGLGTGGRETQYF
TRBV19,.,CASLPGQGASNYGYTF
TRBV18,.,CASASGGTEAFF
TRBV18,.,CASSPPSPGAGNYEQYF
TRBV11-3,.,CASSPGLGSYEQYF
TRBV4-1,.,CASSLLQGTNTEAFF
TRBV6-1,.,CASSDGGAGDYGYTF
TRBV19,.,CASSISERGGMEQYF
TRBV5-1,.,CASSKDRNSYGYTF
TRBV5-5,.,CASSWGGTGLTEAFF
TRBV5-5,.,CASSLDWTGDQPQHF
TRBV5-5,.,CASSLTGSGYEQYF
TRBV19,.,CASSINSRTGYNEQFF
TRBV19,.,CAKKVWAQGVFGYTF
TRBV2,.,CASSALAAYEQYF
TRBV2,.,CASSEQQFLYEQYF
TRBV18,.,CASSPTTETYEQYF
TRBV5-6,.,CASSSGQGRYEQYF
TRBV27,.,CASSPQWLAYEQYF
TRBV9,.,CASSVEGGNQPQHF
TRBV9,.,CASSVDPGSGFSGELFF
TRBV5-4,.,CASSSLGMRGYTF
TRBV14,.,CASSHPGPNIQYF
TRBV9,.,CASSVSGAGAWETQYF
TRBV7-2,.,CASSSRTSGGRETQYF
TRBV7-9,.,CASSLDSGSSETQYF
TRBV7-3,.,CASSLDRAASYEQYF
TRBV5-1,.,CASSYGTANEAFF
TRBV7-3,.,CASSPVVQGANEQFF